These 27 T cell receptor beta chains originate from one sample sequenced in a study of shared clonotypes between healthy human individuals. This table comes from immunoSEQ multiplex PCR, and its TCRdb copy is limited to in-frame clones, with some not included. Here the sample spans roughly 1,000,000 clones, roughly 74% being singletons. What was sequenced was memory CD4+ T cells from PBMCs. Subset here: CD45RA-negative fraction. Receptors were obtained from a man aged 18-30 years in good health. Some clones in this sample may be carry-over from other donors' samples.

The chain carries TRBV5-1 and TRBJ1-2; 7 bases match TRBD1. Unmatched junction bases numbered 13, after V lost 0 bases and J lost 5 bases. The CDR3 runs 17 residues. Germline V CDR1 and CDR2: SGHRS, YFSETQ. The DNA for the CDR3 is TGCGCCAGCAGCTTGGTTGGGACAGCCGCACCAGGATATGGCTACACCTTC. This sequence encodes CASSLVGTAAPGYGYTF.

The J gene is TRBJ2-1, the V gene TRBV30, with unresolved D. Looked up from germline, CDR1 is GTSNPN and CDR2 is SVGIG (reference sequence). The CDR3 consists of 12 residues. Deletions cut 0 bases from V and 5 bases from J, with 5 bases between. The CDR3 sequence is CAWSVQNNEQFF. The CDR3 DNA reads TGTGCCTGGAGTGTACAAAACAATGAGCAGTTCTTC.

The V and J genes are TRBV6-5 and TRBJ1-2, with D perhaps TRBD1 (6 bases). V was shortened by 2 bases and J by 8 bases, with 12 bases between the two germline ends. The CDR3 consists of 13 residues. Germline assignment: CDR1 MNHEY and CDR2 SVGAGI. The CDR3 region is CASSYGDTGGYTF. In nucleotides, the CDR3 is TGTGCCAGCAGTTACGGGGACACCGGAGGCTACACCTTC.

The V and J genes are TRBV2 and TRBJ1-2; D might be TRBD1 (6 bases). Trimming left V 6 bases short and J 8 bases short, with 22 bases between. Germline CDR1 reads SNHLY; CDR2 reads FYNNEI. The CDR3 contains 15 residues. The CDR3 nucleotides read TGTGCCAGCAGCCCGATACCCCGGACAGCACGCGGCTACACCTTC. It translates to CASSPIPRTARGYTF. Full variable domain (missing parts from reference TRBV2 and TRBJ1-2): EPEVTQTPSHQVTQMGQEVILRCVPISNHLYFYWYRQILGQKVEFLVSFYNNEISEKSEIFDDQFSVERPDGSNFTLKIRSTKLEDSAMYFCASSPIPRTARGYTFGSGTRLTVV.

This clone was found a few times. The chain employs TRBV7-9 and TRBJ2-7; 11 bases line up with TRBD2. The CDR3 contains 16 residues. In germline, CDR1 is SEHNR, CDR2 FQNEAQ (reference sequence). V lost 6 bases to trimming and J lost 1 base; unmatched junction nucleotides: 8. The CDR3 DNA is TGTGCCAGCAGTTATTTAGGGACTAGCGGTTCCTACGAGCAGTACTTC. Its protein is CASSYLGTSGSYEQYF.

This chain links TRBV6-6 with TRBJ2-5; the match to TRBD1 covers 7 bases. There are 13 residues in the CDR3. The V and J ends lost 7 bases and 8 bases, in that order; junction bases with no gene match: 10. Germline CDR1 reads MNHNY; CDR2 reads SVGAGI (reference sequence). The CDR3 region has the DNA TGTGCCAGCAACCCTACCGCAGGGGGAACCCAGTACTTC. It encodes CASNPTAGGTQYF.

This chain uses TRBV11-2 with TRBJ2-7; 9 positions match TRBD2. Looked up from germline, CDR1 is SGHAT and CDR2 is FQNNGV. V shed 1 base, J shed 5 bases, and the junction held 3 bases outside the gene matches. The CDR3 spans 14 residues. CDR3 sequence: CASSLGTSANEQYF. As DNA, the CDR3 is TGTGCCAGCAGCTTAGGGACTAGCGCTAACGAGCAGTACTTC.

The chain couples TRBV5-6 to TRBJ1-1; unclear D gene. V lost 0 bases and J 7 bases, leaving 10 bases between the germline ends. This CDR3 is built from 13 residues. Germline CDR1 SGHDT, CDR2 YYEEEE. CDR3 region: CASSLGGIDEAFF. The CDR3 DNA follows: TGTGCCAGCAGCTTGGGAGGGATCGATGAAGCTTTCTTT.

CDR3 residues: CASSQGLTLAKNIQYF. The DNA of the CDR3 is TGCGCCAGCAGCCAAGGACTTACTCTAGCCAAAAACATTCAGTACTTC. The chain uses TRBV4-3 and TRBJ2-4; unclear D gene. Germline-derived CDR1 and CDR2 are LGHNA and YSLEER. The CDR3 length is 16 residues. The germline V and J ends were trimmed by 1 base and 0 bases, with 10 bases remaining between them.

The chain is built from TRBV5-1 and TRBJ1-4; D uncertain. V was clipped by 0 bases and J by 2 bases, with 11 bases between them. This CDR3 is built from 16 residues. Germline lookup yields CDR1 SGHRS and CDR2 YFSETQ. CDR3 in DNA: TGCGCCAGCAGCTTGGATCTTGGTCGGACTAATGAAAAACTGTTTTTT. It is translated as CASSLDLGRTNEKLFF.

The gene calls are TRBV7-9 and TRBJ1-2; D is perhaps TRBD1 (5 bases). V lost 1 base to trimming and J lost 1 base, with 10 bases between them. Germline assignment: CDR1 SEHNR and CDR2 FQNEAQ (reference sequence). This CDR3 contains 15 residues. The CDR3: CASSLGDALNYGYTF. DNA of the CDR3: TGTGCCAGCAGCTTAGGGGACGCTCTTAACTATGGCTACACCTTC.

This clone was observed a handful of times. This chain joins TRBV25-1 and TRBJ1-1, with D possibly matching TRBD1 (5 bases). V was cut by 4 bases and J by 4 bases, with 10 bases left in between. This CDR3 is built from 13 residues. Germline CDR1 MGHDK, CDR2 SYGVNS. CDR3 in DNA: TGTGCCAGCAGTGTACATGGGGGCACTGAAGCTTTCTTT. This codes for CASSVHGGTEAFF.

This clone was seen only a few times. V gene TRBV25-1 combines with J gene TRBJ1-1; the D gene is possibly TRBD1 (5 bases). V was cut by 1 base and J by 10 bases, with 10 bases left in between. The CDR3 is made up of 12 amino acids. Germline assignment: CDR1 MGHDK and CDR2 SYGVNS. The CDR3 spells CASSESGLGAFF. CDR3 nucleotide sequence: TGTGCCAGCAGTGAATCGGGGCTCGGAGCTTTCTTT.

The rearrangement joins TRBV14 to TRBJ2-7; D gene unclear. The germline V gene has CDR1 SGHDN and CDR2 FVKESK. Trimming removed 2 bases from V and 4 bases from J, with 12 bases in between. The CDR3 consists of 14 residues. The CDR3 is CASSQLGRPYEQYF. The CDR3 DNA reads as TGTGCCAGCAGCCAACTGGGCCGGCCATACGAGCAGTACTTC.

The chain combines TRBV10-1 with TRBJ2-7, with D possibly matching TRBD1 (6 bases). V was pared by 6 bases and J by 0 bases, with 12 bases between. The CDR3 loop spans 14 amino acids. Germline-derived CDR1 and CDR2 are WNHNN and SYGVQD (reference sequence). The CDR3 DNA follows: TGCGCCAGCAGGGGGGCGGACAGCTCCTACGAGCAGTACTTC. Translating gives CASRGADSSYEQYF.

The J gene is TRBJ1-5, the V gene TRBV6-1, with D possibly being TRBD1 (5 bases). The CDR3 totals 15 residues. The V gene lost 6 bases and the J gene lost 9 bases, with 21 bases spanning the gap. The germline V gene encodes CDR1 MNHNS and CDR2 SASEGT. The CDR3 protein is CASRRRDAQGMPQHF. CDR3 coding DNA: TGTGCCAGCAGGAGGCGGGACGCCCAAGGGATGCCCCAGCATTTT.

The chain employs TRBV5-1 and TRBJ2-2, with D possibly TRBD1 on 5 matching bases. CDR1 is SGHRS and CDR2 is YFSETQ in the germline V gene. The CDR3 consists of 15 residues. V was pared by 4 bases and J by 0 bases, with 10 bases between. The CDR3 nucleotides read TGCGCCAGCAGCCCTCCAGGGTCGAACACCGGGGAGCTGTTTTTT. Translated, it gives CASSPPGSNTGELFF.

The chain is built from TRBV11-2 and TRBJ2-5; D unresolved. CDR3 length: 14 residues. V lost 1 base, J lost 1 base, and 7 bases lay in between. In germline, CDR1 is SGHAT, CDR2 FQNNGV. CDR3 nucleotide sequence: TGTGCCAGCAGCTTAGGGGCAGCCCAAGAGACCCAGTACTTC. Translated: CASSLGAAQETQYF.

V gene TRBV4-2 combines with J gene TRBJ2-3; 7 bases map to TRBD2. Germline values: CDR1 LGHNA, CDR2 YNFKEQ. V shed 4 bases and J 0 bases; nucleotides not matched to a gene: 13. The CDR3 is 18 residues long. The CDR3: CASSPGGYGRGSTDTQYF. The CDR3 nucleotides are TGTGCCAGCAGCCCCGGGGGGTATGGTCGGGGAAGCACAGATACGCAGTATTTT.

The rearrangement uses TRBV7-9 and TRBJ2-5; D assignment may be TRBD1 or TRBD2 (5 bases each). Deletions cut 5 bases from V and 7 bases from J, with 17 bases between. Germline lookup yields CDR1 SEHNR and CDR2 FQNEAQ (reference sequence). This CDR3 has 14 amino acids. This CDR3 is CASSRDSGAGTQYF. CDR3 DNA: TGTGCCAGCAGCAGAGACTCCGGGGCAGGGACCCAGTACTTC.

The V call is TRBV27, the J call TRBJ2-1; TRBD1 matches at 7 bases. Germline CDR1 MNHEY, CDR2 SMNVEV (reference sequence). J lost 6 bases, V lost 4 bases, and 9 bases had no gene match. There are 15 residues in the CDR3. CDR3 region: CASSWGTGQANEQFF. Here the CDR3 DNA reads TGTGCCAGCAGTTGGGGAACCGGACAGGCCAATGAGCAGTTCTTC.

J is TRBJ2-2 and V is TRBV29-1; TRBD1 matches at 11 bases. Losses at the gene ends were 6 bases for V and 1 base for J; bases not matched to a gene: 10. The germline CDR1 and CDR2 sequences are SQVTM and ANQGSEA. This CDR3 contains 17 residues. The CDR3 region is CSVPGTGGNWNTGELFF. The CDR3 region has the DNA TGCAGCGTGCCCGGGACAGGGGGTAATTGGAACACCGGGGAGCTGTTTTTT.

This clone was observed a few times. The rearrangement joins TRBV7-6 to TRBJ2-5, with unresolved D. V was trimmed by 5 bases and J by 5 bases, leaving 15 bases between them. Germline values: CDR1 SGHVS, CDR2 FNYEAQ. This CDR3 has 14 amino acids. Here the CDR3 DNA reads TGTGCCAGCAGCGCCGACGTGGGTTACGAGACCCAGTACTTC. Its protein product is CASSADVGYETQYF.

This clone was seen just once. The V gene is TRBV13, the J gene TRBJ2-3; the match to TRBD2 covers 9 bases. From germline, CDR1 is PRHDT and CDR2 FYEKMQ (reference sequence). The CDR3 has 16 residues. Germline trimming cut 5 bases from V and 3 bases from J; bases unmatched to any gene: 9. This CDR3 reads CASSRLYTSGTDTQYF. The CDR3 coding sequence is TGTGCCAGCAGCCGATTGTATACTAGCGGGACAGATACGCAGTATTTT.

This chain joins TRBV28 and TRBJ2-5; TRBD2 agrees at 11 bases. This CDR3 contains 16 residues. Germline assignment: CDR1 MDHEN and CDR2 SYDVKM. V was pared by 5 bases and J by 1 base, with 6 bases of the junction left unmatched. The CDR3 DNA reads as TGTGCCAGCAGTAGGACTAGCGGGTCGTTCCAAGAGACCCAGTACTTC. This encodes CASSRTSGSFQETQYF. Based on the CDR3 plus reference TRBV28 and TRBJ2-5, the full variable domain is DVKVTQSSRYLVKRTGEKVFLECVQDMDHENMFWYRQDPGLGLRLIYFSYDVKMKEKGDIPEGYSVSREKKERFSLILESASTNQTSMYLCASSRTSGSFQETQYFGPGTRLLVL.

The chain recombines TRBV15 with TRBJ2-7; 7 bases match TRBD1. V was clipped by 4 bases and J by 0 bases; unmatched bases: 6. CDR3 length equals 15 residues. Germline loops: CDR1 LNHNV, CDR2 YYDKDF (reference sequence). In nucleotides, the CDR3 is TGTGCCACCAGCAAAGGACAGGCGGCCTCCTACGAGCAGTACTTC. Translating it yields CATSKGQAASYEQYF.

The chain has TRBV9 and TRBJ2-1; D possibly uses TRBD1 or TRBD2 (5 bases each). Germline CDR1 is SGDLS and CDR2 is YYNGEE. V lost 5 bases and J lost 0, with 15 bases in between. This CDR3 comprises 16 residues. In nucleotides, the CDR3 is TGTGCCAGCAGTCTCCCCCCAGGGAGCTCCTACAATGAGCAGTTCTTC. It codes for CASSLPPGSSYNEQFF.